This note documents a single TCR beta chain sequence. Its antigen is currently unknown. This sample is drawn from a study of T cell responses to AZD1222 COVID-19 vaccine. Notes on the study in general: Two AZD1222 doses significantly raised spike-specific TCR breadth and depth over controls. Among those given AZD1222, only six were seropositive at baseline. White British ancestry dominated among donors, who included more females, and clonal diversity was possibly underestimated. Reports say nearly half of spike-specific TCRs go after unmutated variant regions.

Looked up from germline, CDR1 is SGHNT and CDR2 is YYREEE (reference sequence). Trimming removed 0 bases from V and 5 bases from J, with 8 bases in between. CDR3 length equals 13 residues. Libraries were prepared by immunoSEQ multiplex PCR; TCRdb keeps only in-frame clonotypes and omits some of them. Counted here are more than 100,000 clones, about 87% occurring once; the ten biggest clones make up roughly 5%. The chain recombines TRBV5-4 with TRBJ2-5, with a possible D match to TRBD2 (5 bases). This receptor was identified in an adult in good health. The specimen comprised peripheral blood, sampled on day 0 of AZD1222 vaccination. The CDR3 DNA is TGTGCCAGCAGCTTGGGGACGGGGGAGACCCAGTACTTC. This encodes CASSLGTGETQYF.